This TCR beta chain was identified during a study of blood T cell repertoires in COVID-19. About the study: Nucleic acid was either cDNA or gDNA, and it came from T cells, B-cell-depleted T cells, or PBMCs.

Looked up from germline, CDR1 is GTSNPN and CDR2 is SVGIG (reference sequence). The CDR3 consists of 14 residues. J was trimmed by 0 bases and V by 4 bases; bases with no gene match: 3. Data came from immunoSEQ multiplex PCR; TCRdb stores just in-frame clones and leaves some out. The data hold under 60,000 clones, with approximately 91% observed a single time. Sequenced material: peripheral blood. The source is a man aged 45 to 65 with active COVID-19. The chain employs TRBV30 and TRBJ2-1, with 7 positions matching TRBD2. The CDR3 coding sequence is TGTGCCTGGATTTGGGGGGGCTCCTACAATGAGCAGTTCTTC. Amino acids: CAWIWGGSYNEQFF.